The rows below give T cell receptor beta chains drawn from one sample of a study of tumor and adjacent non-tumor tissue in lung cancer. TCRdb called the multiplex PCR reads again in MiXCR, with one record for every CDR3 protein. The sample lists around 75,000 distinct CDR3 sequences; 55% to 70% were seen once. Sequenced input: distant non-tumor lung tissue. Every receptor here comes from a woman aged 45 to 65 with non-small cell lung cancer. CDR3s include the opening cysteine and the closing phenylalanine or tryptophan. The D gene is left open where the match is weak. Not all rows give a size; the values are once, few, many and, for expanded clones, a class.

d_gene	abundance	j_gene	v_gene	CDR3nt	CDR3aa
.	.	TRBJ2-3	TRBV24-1	TGTGCCACCGGTGAGGGGGGCAGGAGCACAGATACGCAGTATTTT	CATGEGGRSTDTQYF
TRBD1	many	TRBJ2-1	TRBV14	TGTGCCAGCAGCCGGACAGGGGGCGCCTACAATGAGCAGTTCTTC	CASSRTGGAYNEQFF
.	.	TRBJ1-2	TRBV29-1	TGCAACGTTGTTCTGGGCCATGGTTACACCTTC	CNVVLGHGYTF
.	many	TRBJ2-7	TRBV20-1	TGCAGTTCCTTAAACTCCGGGATCATCACCTACGAGCAGTACTTC	CSSLNSGIITYEQYF
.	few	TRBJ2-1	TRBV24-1	TGTGCCACCAGTGATCCTGAGGAGGGCGGGGGCGATGAGCAGTTCTTC	CATSDPEEGGGDEQFF
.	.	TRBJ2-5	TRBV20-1	TGCAGTGTTAGAGATGAAAGGGCAGGCGGGGAGACCCAGTACTTC	CSVRDERAGGETQYF
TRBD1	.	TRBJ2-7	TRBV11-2	TGTGCCAGCAACTTAGAGAGCGACAGGGCGGGCATCTACGAGCAGTACTTC	CASNLESDRAGIYEQYF
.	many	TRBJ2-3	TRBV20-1	TGCAGTGTGAGGCGGGATCCTACGCAGTATTTT	CSVRRDPTQYF
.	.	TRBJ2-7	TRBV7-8	TGTGCCAACAGCTTTTTCCAGGGTCGGCGCGAGCAGTACTTC	CANSFFQGRREQYF
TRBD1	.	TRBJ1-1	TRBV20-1	TGCAGTGCTCGGGGTACTGGACAGGGGAACACTGAAGCTTTCTTT	CSARGTGQGNTEAFF
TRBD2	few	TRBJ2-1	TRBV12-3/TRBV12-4	TGTGCCAGCGCCTACTCTAGCGGGCGCTCCAATGAGCAGTCCTTC	CASAYSSGRSNEQSF
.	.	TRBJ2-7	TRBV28	TGTGCCAGCAGAGGACAGATCAGTGGGGACGAGCAGTACTTC	CASRGQISGDEQYF
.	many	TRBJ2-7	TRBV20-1	TGCAGTGCTAGACCCGCAGGGCCCTACGAGCAGTACTTC	CSARPAGPYEQYF
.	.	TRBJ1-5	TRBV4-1	TGCGCCAGCAGCCAGAACCGGGACAATAATCAACCCCAATATTTT	CASSQNRDNNQPQYF
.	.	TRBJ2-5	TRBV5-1	TGCGCCAGCAGCTTGCCGGGGTGGAGGGATGGAGAGACCCAGTACTTC	CASSLPGWRDGETQYF
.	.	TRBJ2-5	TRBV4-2	TGTGCCAGCAGCCAATCCACGGGATTAGACTACGTGACCCAGTACTTC	CASSQSTGLDYVTQYF
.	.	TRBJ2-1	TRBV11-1	TGTGCAAGCAGCATACCTCCGCTGGATGAGCAGTTTTTC	CASSIPPLDEQFF
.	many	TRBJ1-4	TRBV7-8	TGTGCCAGCAGCCGCTCTTCCACAGGGCTAAATGAAAAACTGTTTTTT	CASSRSSTGLNEKLFF
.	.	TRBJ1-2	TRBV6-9	TGTGCCAGCAGTTATTCCCCAGAACTGGGGAGCTCGAACTATGACTACAGCTTC	CASSYSPELGSSNYDYSF
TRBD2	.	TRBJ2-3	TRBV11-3	TGTGCCAGCAGCTTGTCGGGATCTAGCGGGATAAACACAGATACGCAGTATTTT	CASSLSGSSGINTDTQYF
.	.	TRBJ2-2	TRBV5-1	TGCGCCAGCAGCCCCCGGGGATCCGGCAACGGGGAGCTGTTTTTT	CASSPRGSGNGELFF
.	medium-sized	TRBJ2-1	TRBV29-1	TGCAGCGTCGGGGATGGGGTAAGCTCCTACAATGAGCAGTTCTTC	CSVGDGVSSYNEQFF